This T cell receptor (beta chain) was identified in a study of early T cells in non-severe SARS-CoV-2 infection. MiXCR was run by TCRdb on the 5' RACE reads, yielding one entry per CDR3 protein. The sample shows under 85,000 distinct CDR3 sequences, 10% to 15% of them seen only once. CDR3 length: 15 residues. Trimming took 0 bases from V and 2 from J, leaving 12 bases between them. Germline-derived CDR1 and CDR2 are SGDLS and YYNGEE. This clonotype has just a few counts. The TCR originated in an adult who was a healthcare worker with PCR-confirmed SARS-CoV-2 infection or an uninfected control (not recorded which). Sequencing was done on a sample of whole blood. The chain employs TRBV9 and TRBJ2-7; possible D gene TRBD2, 6 bases. As DNA, the CDR3 is TGTGCCAGCAGCGTAGATGGGGCTAGCGCCTACGAGCAGTACTTC. Translated, it gives CASSVDGASAYEQYF.